The next 27 T cell receptor beta chains were all read from a single sample in a study of blood T cell repertoires in COVID-19. The assay was immunoSEQ multiplex PCR, and TCRdb's table has in-frame clones only and misses some. Among about 170,000 clones listed, 83% were seen once. Sequenced input: peripheral blood. The receptor source for this set is a woman at least 80 years old with acute or convalescent COVID-19.

This clone appeared a single time. This sample also contains other DNA sequences that code for the same CDR3. This chain connects TRBV6-2 or TRBV6-3 to TRBJ2-7; 9 bases match TRBD1. The CDR3 runs to 14 residues. CDR1 and CDR2 from the germline V gene are MNHEY and SVGEGT. With V trimmed by 4 bases and J by 2 bases, 3 bases remained unmatched. CDR3 coding DNA: TGTGCCAGCAGTTTAGACAGGGGGACCTACGAGCAGTACTTC. It specifies CASSLDRGTYEQYF.

The chain couples TRBV7-2 to TRBJ1-2, with D perhaps matching TRBD1 (5 bases). CDR1 SGHTA and CDR2 FQGNSA come from the germline V gene. This CDR3 spans 15 amino acids. V lost 3 bases, J lost 8 bases, and 19 bases lay in between. CDR3 sequence: CASSLAGRGRYGYTF. The CDR3 nucleotides read TGTGCCAGCAGCTTGGCTGGGAGGGGAAGATACGGCTACACCTTC.

This sequence joins TRBV7-2 and TRBJ2-7; TRBD2 matches at 8 bases. The germline gives CDR1 SGHTA, CDR2 FQGNSA. Unmatched junction bases numbered 6, after V lost 5 bases and J lost 0 bases. The CDR3 sequence is 15 residues long. Written as DNA, the CDR3 is TGTGCCAGCAGCGGACTAAGCGGGAGCTCCTACGAGCAGTACTTC. Translating gives CASSGLSGSSYEQYF.

V is TRBV9 and J is TRBJ2-1; 8 nucleotides match TRBD2. V lost 0 bases and J lost 2; bases outside the gene matches: 10. Germline V gene lookup returns CDR1 SGDLS and CDR2 YYNGEE. The length of the CDR3 is 18 residues. This CDR3 reads CASSVALPGLGAYNEQFF. The CDR3, as DNA: TGTGCCAGCAGCGTAGCACTACCGGGACTAGGGGCCTACAATGAGCAGTTCTTC. Looking up the rest from reference TRBV9 and TRBJ2-1 gives the full variable domain: DSGVTQTPKHLITATGQRVTLRCSPRSGDLSVYWYQQSLDQGLQFLIQYYNGEERAKGNILERFSAQQFPDLHSELNLSSLELGDSALYFCASSVALPGLGAYNEQFFGPGTRLTVL.

The rearrangement uses TRBV19 and TRBJ1-5; D call uncertain. Trimming stripped 7 bases from V and 3 bases from J, with 10 bases between. Germline V gene sequence: CDR1 LNHDA, CDR2 SQIVND (reference sequence). The CDR3 is 13 residues long. CDR3 bases: TGTGCCAGTAATGAGGGTCACAATCAGCCCCAGCATTTT. It is translated as CASNEGHNQPQHF.

This clone was observed once. The chain links TRBV20-1 to TRBJ2-7; 8 bases fit TRBD1. This CDR3 is built from 15 residues. From germline, CDR1 is DFQATT and CDR2 SNEGSKA (reference sequence). The trim removed 3 bases at V and 1 base at J, leaving 8 bases unmatched. As DNA, the CDR3 is TGCAGTGCTAGTAGTGTGGGACAGGCGTCCTACGAGCAGTACTTC. It encodes CSASSVGQASYEQYF.

This clone was seen only once. V gene TRBV27 combines with J gene TRBJ1-2, with D unresolved. Germline CDR1 is MNHEY and CDR2 is SMNVEV (reference sequence). The V gene lost 5 bases and the J gene lost 7 bases, with 17 bases spanning the gap. This CDR3 contains 14 residues. The DNA for the CDR3 is TGTGCCAGCAGTCAAGAACCCCTAGAGGTTGGCTACACCTTC. Amino acid sequence: CASSQEPLEVGYTF.

This clone came up a few times. The J gene is TRBJ1-2, the V gene TRBV20-1, with D perhaps matching TRBD1 (6 bases). The CDR3 contains 11 residues. CDR1 is DFQATT, CDR2 SNEGSKA, per germline (reference sequence). The CDR3 DNA reads as TGCAGCGTGTGGGGGGGCGCTGGCTACACCTTC. It encodes CSVWGGAGYTF.

This sequence joins TRBV4-1 and TRBJ2-2; 8 bases are shared with TRBD2. The CDR3 sequence is 17 residues long. Germline trimming cut 5 bases from V and 1 base from J; bases unmatched to any gene: 9. CDR1 and CDR2 from the germline V gene are MGHRA and YSYEKL. CDR3 coding DNA: TGCGCCAGCAGCTGGCAGCTAGCGGGTAGGAACACCGGGGAGCTGTTTTTT. Amino acid sequence: CASSWQLAGRNTGELFF.

The CDR3 here is CASSSGLRSSYNEQFF. Written as DNA, the CDR3 is TGTGCCAGCAGTTCTGGACTCAGGAGCTCCTACAATGAGCAGTTCTTC. The gene calls are TRBV6-2 or TRBV6-3 and TRBJ2-1, with D maybe TRBD2 (5 bases). V gave up 4 bases and J gave up 0 bases, with 13 bases separating them. CDR3 length: 16 residues. Per germline, CDR1 MNHEY and CDR2 SVGEGT.

This clone occurred a few times. The chain uses TRBV6-2 or TRBV6-3 and TRBJ1-2; 7 positions match TRBD1. The germline V gene encodes CDR1 MNHEY and CDR2 SVGEGT. The trim removed 4 bases at V and 8 bases at J, leaving 7 bases unmatched. The CDR3 sequence is 13 residues long. CDR3 sequence reads: CASSFTGTAGYTF. CDR3 nucleotide sequence: TGTGCCAGCAGTTTTACCGGGACAGCGGGCTACACCTTC.

The gene calls are TRBV5-1 and TRBJ1-2; no firm D call. The V gene's germline CDR1 is SGHRS and CDR2 YFSETQ. The CDR3 is made up of 13 amino acids. V lost 0 bases and J 6 bases, leaving 9 bases between the germline ends. CDR3: CASSLGSEDGYTF. In nucleotides, the CDR3 is TGCGCCAGCAGCTTGGGGTCAGAAGATGGCTACACCTTC.

The J gene is TRBJ2-2, the V gene TRBV7-9; 10 positions match TRBD1. This CDR3 has 15 residues. The V gene end was trimmed by 5 bases and the J gene end by 6 bases; junction bases not matched to a gene: 6. The germline CDR1 and CDR2 sequences are SEHNR and FQNEAQ (reference sequence). CDR3 loop: CASSERTGGAGELFF. The CDR3 coding sequence is TGTGCCAGCAGCGAGCGGACAGGGGGGGCCGGGGAGCTGTTTTTT.

This clone occurred a few times. The chain recombines TRBV4-2 with TRBJ1-5; 12 bases map to TRBD1. Per germline, CDR1 LGHNA and CDR2 YNFKEQ. This CDR3 is 16 amino acids long. V shed 3 bases and J 2 bases; nucleotides not matched to a gene: 2. Written as DNA, the CDR3 is TGTGCCAGCAGCCAGGGGACAGGGGGCGGCAATCAGCCCCAGCATTTT. This sequence encodes CASSQGTGGGNQPQHF.

The chain joins TRBV30 to TRBJ2-3; 9 bases are a match to TRBD1. V shed 2 bases, J shed 4 bases, and the junction held 7 bases outside the gene matches. This CDR3 comprises 15 residues. Germline CDR1 GTSNPN, CDR2 SVGIG (reference sequence). The CDR3 DNA reads as TGTGCCTGGAGTCCAGGACAGGGGAGGGCAGATACGCAGTATTTT. Its protein product is CAWSPGQGRADTQYF.

The V and J genes are TRBV9 and TRBJ2-1, with 8 bases lining up with TRBD1. With 0 bases clipped from V and 8 bases from J, the junction kept 7 bases outside the gene matches. In germline, CDR1 is SGDLS, CDR2 YYNGEE. The CDR3 has 15 residues. The CDR3 here is CASSVGSGGLDEQFF. The CDR3 nucleotides are TGTGCCAGCAGCGTAGGTTCAGGGGGCTTGGATGAGCAGTTCTTC.

This clone was seen a single time. This chain's CDR3 is CASSPAVSYGYTF. The CDR3 DNA reads as TGTGCCAGCAGCCCGGCGGTCTCCTATGGCTACACCTTC. V is TRBV5-6 and J is TRBJ1-2; no clear D. Trimming cost V 4 bases and J 4 bases, with 11 bases left between them. Germline lookup yields CDR1 SGHDT and CDR2 YYEEEE. CDR3 size: 13 residues.

The chain recombines TRBV27 with TRBJ1-1, with TRBD1 as a possible D gene (6 bases). The V gene's germline CDR1 is MNHEY and CDR2 SMNVEV (reference sequence). The CDR3 runs 16 residues. V lost 5 bases, J lost 4 bases, and 20 bases lay in between. The CDR3 DNA follows: TGTGCCAGCAGTACACCATTTCCAGGGGCGACCACTGAAGCTTTCTTT. Translating gives CASSTPFPGATTEAFF.

The V gene is TRBV7-2, the J gene TRBJ2-3; 11 nucleotides line up with TRBD1. Unmatched junction bases numbered 6, after V lost 4 bases and J lost 0 bases. The CDR3 has 17 residues. The germline CDR1 and CDR2 sequences are SGHTA and FQGNSA. CDR3 in DNA: TGTGCCAGCAGCTCCCGGGGGACAGGGGGAAGCACAGATACGCAGTATTTT. As protein: CASSSRGTGGSTDTQYF.

The CDR3 bases are TGTGCCAGCAGCTTAGATTTGTGGACAGGCATCTCTGGAAACACCATATATTTT. This codes for CASSLDLWTGISGNTIYF. The V call is TRBV11-2, the J call TRBJ1-3; 7 bases fit TRBD1. Germline CDR1 and CDR2: SGHAT and FQNNGV. The CDR3 runs 18 residues. Trimming cost V 0 bases and J 0 bases; bases outside gene matches: 8.

This clone was counted between two and nine times. V gene TRBV5-1 combines with J gene TRBJ1-5; TRBD1 might be the D (5 bases). The CDR3 covers 16 residues. CDR1 SGHRS and CDR2 YFSETQ come from the germline V gene. V was pared by 4 bases and J by 2 bases, with 16 bases between. In DNA, the CDR3 is TGCGCCAGCAGCCCCTCCGGGGGAACTGGCAATCAGCCCCAGCATTTT. Its protein is CASSPSGGTGNQPQHF.

The chain employs TRBV2 and TRBJ1-6, with 8 positions matching TRBD1. The CDR3 covers 16 residues. CDR1 and CDR2 (germline): SNHLY, FYNNEI. J lost 0 bases, V lost 6 bases, and 4 bases had no gene match. CDR3 in amino acids: CASSWDRSSYNSPLHF. CDR3 DNA: TGTGCCAGCAGCTGGGACAGGAGCTCCTATAATTCACCCCTCCACTTT.

The chain couples TRBV29-1 to TRBJ2-5; 12 bases fit TRBD2. The V gene's germline CDR1 is SQVTM and CDR2 ANQGSEA. The J segment lost 2 bases and the V segment lost 6 bases, leaving 10 bases of the junction unmatched. The CDR3 runs to 16 residues. The CDR3 is CSVLGTSGGNQETQYF. DNA for the CDR3: TGCAGCGTCCTTGGTACTAGCGGGGGGAATCAAGAGACCCAGTACTTC.

The chain recombines TRBV12-3 or TRBV12-4 with TRBJ1-1, with TRBD1 as a possible D gene (5 bases). V was cut by 1 base and J by 4 bases, with 7 bases left in between. This CDR3 spans 13 amino acids. The DNA of the CDR3 is TGTGCCAGCAGTTTAGAGGGGTTCACTGAAGCTTTCTTT. Translating it yields CASSLEGFTEAFF.

This chain joins TRBV7-2 and TRBJ1-1; D is unresolved. The ends were cut back, 4 bases at V and 5 bases at J, with 11 bases in the middle. Germline V gene lookup returns CDR1 SGHTA and CDR2 FQGNSA. CDR3 size: 13 residues. The CDR3 reads CASSYQGGTEAFF. CDR3 nucleotide sequence: TGTGCCAGCAGCTACCAAGGAGGAACTGAAGCTTTCTTT.

The genes are TRBV24-1 and TRBJ1-4, with a possible D match to TRBD1 (6 bases). Trimming left V 7 bases short and J 8 bases short, with 13 bases between. CDR3 length: 13 residues. Germline-derived CDR1 and CDR2 are KGHDR and SFDVKD. CDR3 in DNA: TGTGCCACCAGACAGGGTGAACGGGAAAAACTGTTTTTT. Its protein product is CATRQGEREKLFF.

This clone appeared once. This chain uses TRBV5-5 with TRBJ1-4, with unresolved D. Germline CDR1 is SGHKS and CDR2 is YYEKEE (reference sequence). This CDR3 comprises 13 residues. V was shortened by 0 bases and J by 8 bases, with 8 bases between the two germline ends. In DNA form, the CDR3 reads TGTGCCAGCAGCTTGGGAGTATACGAAAAACTGTTTTTT. It specifies CASSLGVYEKLFF.